The present entry profiles one T cell receptor beta chain with its context. Its antigen is still unknown. This entry is derived from a study of CD8+CD57+ T cells in acquired aplastic anemia. Overall study results and limits: Significance was not reached for CD8+ Simpson's diversity between patients and controls.

V lost 5 bases to trimming and J lost 3 bases; unmatched junction nucleotides: 8. The CDR3 covers 15 residues. Germline V gene lookup returns CDR1 SGHTA and CDR2 FQGNSA. TCR beta VDJ and CDR3 profiles were obtained from a genomic DNA template. MiXCR, applied by TCRdb to the reads, yields one record per CDR3 protein. Of about 270,000 distinct CDR3 sequences listed, 55% to 65% were seen once; the top ten hold roughly 8%. The receptor was derived from a human donor with severe aplastic anemia or a healthy control (not recorded which). The chain uses TRBV7-2 and TRBJ2-5; 8 bases are shared with TRBD2. Sequencing was performed on sorted CD4+, CD8+, or CD8+CD57+ T cells (not recorded which) from PBMCs. The CDR3 is CASSPYEREKETQYF. In DNA, the CDR3 is TGTGCCAGCAGCCCTTACGAGCGGGAGAAAGAGACCCAGTACTTC.